This record concerns one TCR beta chain sequence. Its target is unknown. The primer mix had 60 Vbeta and 13 Jbeta primers. The data were produced by immunoSEQ multiplex PCR, yet TCRdb's version contains in-frame clones alone and is incomplete. Among under 200,000 clones listed, over 80% were seen once. This CDR3 comprises 15 residues. V gave up 5 bases and J gave up 5 bases; unmatched junction bases: 7. The V gene's germline CDR1 is LNHDA and CDR2 SQIVND (reference sequence). This sample is part of a study of cytomegalovirus exposure and HLA in healthy donors. General study results and limits: Exclusion applied to some V segments, including TRBV6-2 and TRBV6-3, as they were indistinguishable. Under in vitro conditions, three CMV-associated chains were confirmed as specific for CMV antigens. Being productive about 87% or about 30% of the time was typical of most TCR beta V segments in an earlier analysis. When a later analysis was performed, an Asian-associated ancestry cluster reportedly had fewer N-insertions than the roughly 630-donor mean.

Sequenced: PBMCs. The chain employs TRBV19 and TRBJ2-3, with TRBD1 identical over 10 bases. The TCR sequence derives from a middle-aged man in good health and CMV-seropositive. CDR3 sequence reads: CASSPGQGVGDTQYF. The CDR3 bases are TGTGCCAGTAGTCCAGGACAGGGGGTGGGAGATACGCAGTATTTT.